This T cell receptor (beta chain) was identified during a study of sequential checkpoint blockade in melanoma. Study overall: Arm A got nivolumab then ipilimumab; arm B the reverse, 1:1. Matched biopsies came pretreatment and at week 13 for about 24 patients.

Treatment noted: randomized to nivolumab then ipilimumab (arm A) or the reverse (arm B). No patient had prior DNA-damaging chemotherapy. Produced via immunoSEQ multiplex PCR; TCRdb's table is partial and in-frame only. The table records 5,000 to 6,500 clones, over 15% of them present only once. The CDR3 totals 14 residues. The germline V gene has CDR1 SGHRS and CDR2 YFSETQ. V was pared by 5 bases and J by 5 bases, with 17 bases between. With regard to this clone: What it binds is unknown.

Findings of the study overall: Mutational load did not correlate with tumor T-cell fraction or clonality.

The clonotype was recovered from a human donor with melanoma. The starting material was tumor tissue (inferred from file names), obtained from a patient given nivolumab and ipilimumab in sequence. The chain links TRBV5-1 to TRBJ2-7; possible D gene TRBD1, 6 bases. CDR3 DNA sequence: TGCGCCAGCAGTCCACAGGGTAGGGGCGACGAGCAGTACTTC. Encoded protein: CASSPQGRGDEQYF.